The 25 T cell receptor beta chains below come from one sample, sequenced in a study of blood T cell repertoires in COVID-19. Sequencing was performed with immunoSEQ multiplex PCR; in TCRdb, only in-frame clones are kept and a portion is missing. Of nearly 350,000 clones listed, about nine tenths were seen once; the top ten hold 7.3%. The material sequenced was peripheral blood. The receptors stem from a woman aged 70-85 years with COVID-19, enrolled during active disease.

This clone was observed a single time. The rearrangement joins TRBV5-6 to TRBJ1-4; perhaps TRBD1 as D (6 bases). Germline values: CDR1 SGHDT, CDR2 YYEEEE. V was shortened by 0 bases and J by 14 bases, with 14 bases between the two germline ends. The CDR3 contains 13 residues. Here the CDR3 reads CASSLVITGHLFF. Here the CDR3 DNA reads TGTGCCAGCAGCTTGGTTATTACAGGGCATCTGTTTTTT.

The chain joins TRBV4-1 to TRBJ2-7; TRBD1 is a possible D gene (7 bases). This CDR3 has 15 amino acids. Between the trimmed V and J ends, which lost 1 base and 1 base, there was a span of 11 bases. Germline CDR1 MGHRA, CDR2 YSYEKL. CDR3 loop: CASSQGPGGSYEQYF. CDR3 nucleotide sequence: TGCGCCAGCAGCCAAGGACCAGGGGGGTCCTACGAGCAGTACTTC.

V gene TRBV20-1 combines with J gene TRBJ1-1; D unclear. The CDR3 has 14 amino acids. Deletions cut 3 bases from V and 11 bases from J, with 22 bases between. Germline V gene sequence: CDR1 DFQATT, CDR2 SNEGSKA (reference sequence). CDR3 residues: CSASKTSGPGWAFF. For the CDR3, the DNA is TGCAGTGCTAGTAAAACTTCCGGGCCGGGATGGGCTTTCTTT.

CDR3 sequence: CATSGGSFFNYGYTF. The CDR3 DNA follows: TGTGCCACCAGTGGGGGCAGTTTTTTTAACTATGGCTACACCTTC. The chain links TRBV24-1 to TRBJ1-2; D may be TRBD1 (5 bases). The CDR3 consists of 15 residues. Germline loops: CDR1 KGHDR, CDR2 SFDVKD. Trimming took off 5 bases at V and 1 base at J, with 13 bases between the two ends.

The chain employs TRBV28 and TRBJ2-4; TRBD2 agrees at 10 bases. V lost 5 bases, J lost 3 bases, and 10 bases stayed unmatched. CDR3 size: 17 residues. In germline, CDR1 is MDHEN, CDR2 SYDVKM. In DNA, the CDR3 is TGTGCCAGCAGTATCTCCACTAGCGGGGAATTCAAAAACATTCAGTACTTC. It specifies CASSISTSGEFKNIQYF.

The V and J genes are TRBV10-3 and TRBJ2-1; D gene uncertain. The CDR3 loop spans 12 amino acids. The ends were cut back, 11 bases at V and 5 bases at J, with 13 bases in the middle. Per the germline V gene, CDR1 is ENHRY and CDR2 is SYGVKD. CDR3 protein: CAVESSDNEQFF. CDR3 in DNA: TGTGCCGTCGAGAGTTCGGACAATGAGCAGTTCTTC.

The chain recombines TRBV2 with TRBJ2-7; 10 bases fit TRBD2. This CDR3 has 15 residues. The germline CDR1 and CDR2 sequences are SNHLY and FYNNEI. Losses at the gene ends were 7 bases for V and 7 bases for J; bases not matched to a gene: 13. The CDR3 nucleotides read TGTGCCAGCAAGTGGTCTAGCGGGGGATCGGAAGAGCAGTACTTC. It yields the protein CASKWSSGGSEEQYF.

This clone was detected only once. The genes are TRBV28 and TRBJ1-1; the D is unclear. This CDR3 is 13 amino acids long. V was shortened by 3 bases and J by 2 bases, with 7 bases between the two germline ends. Looked up from germline, CDR1 is MDHEN and CDR2 is SYDVKM. The CDR3 region has the DNA TGTGCCAGCAGTTTGAGTAGAAACACTGAAGCTTTCTTT. It translates to CASSLSRNTEAFF.

V and J are TRBV30 and TRBJ1-4; D unresolved. Trimming took off 0 bases at V and 8 bases at J, with 7 bases between the two ends. This CDR3 spans 12 amino acids. Germline V CDR1 and CDR2: GTSNPN, SVGIG (reference sequence). This CDR3 reads CAWSVSGEKLFF. CDR3 nucleotides: TGTGCCTGGAGTGTTTCCGGGGAAAAACTGTTTTTT. Full variable domain (missing parts from reference TRBV30 and TRBJ1-4): SQTIHQWPATLVQPVGSPLSLECTVEGTSNPNLYWYRQAAGRGLQLLFYSVGIGQISSEVPQNLSASRPQDRQFILSSKKLLLSDSGFYLCAWSVSGEKLFFGSGTQLSVL.

This chain uses TRBV4-1 with TRBJ2-7; 10 bases agree with TRBD2. CDR1 and CDR2 (germline): MGHRA, YSYEKL. V shed 2 bases, J shed 3 bases, and the junction held 10 bases outside the gene matches. This CDR3 comprises 17 residues. The CDR3 bases are TGCGCCAGCAGCCAATCAGCGGGGGGGCAGTTTATCTACGAGCAGTACTTC. Translation gives CASSQSAGGQFIYEQYF.

The V and J genes are TRBV7-2 and TRBJ2-3; 10 bases agree with TRBD1. The CDR3 has 16 residues. V dropped 5 bases and J dropped 3; count of bases not matched to a gene: 8. Germline V gives CDR1 SGHTA, CDR2 FQGNSA. As DNA, the CDR3 is TGTGCCAGCAGCCCCCGGACAGGGGGAAAAACAGATACGCAGTATTTT. Translated: CASSPRTGGKTDTQYF.

The chain recombines TRBV30 with TRBJ1-2, with D possibly matching TRBD1 (5 bases). This CDR3 has 12 residues. Deletions cut 5 bases from V and 2 bases from J, with 9 bases between. Germline loops: CDR1 GTSNPN, CDR2 SVGIG (reference sequence). The CDR3 protein is CAWEEGNYGYTF. DNA for the CDR3: TGTGCCTGGGAGGAGGGGAACTATGGCTACACCTTC.

The V gene is TRBV7-9, the J gene TRBJ1-5; maybe TRBD1 (6 bases). V lost 5 bases, J lost 3 bases, and 11 bases lay in between. The CDR3 covers 14 residues. The germline gives CDR1 SEHNR, CDR2 FQNEAQ (reference sequence). This chain's CDR3 is CASSRAGANQPQHF. The CDR3 DNA reads TGTGCCAGCAGCCGGGCGGGGGCCAATCAGCCCCAGCATTTT.

The rearrangement links TRBV28 to TRBJ1-6; TRBD1 matches 9 bases. The germline V gene has CDR1 MDHEN and CDR2 SYDVKM. This CDR3 is built from 16 residues. The junction had 9 bases not matched to a gene; V was cut back by 7 bases and J by 5 bases. CDR3 nucleotide sequence: TGTGCCAGCACTGAACAGGGGGCTAGTCATAATTCACCCCTCCACTTT. It is translated as CASTEQGASHNSPLHF.

V usage is TRBV10-3 and J usage is TRBJ1-5, with no clear D. The germline gives CDR1 ENHRY, CDR2 SYGVKD. With 5 bases removed from V and 0 bases from J, the gap between germline ends came to 8 bases. The CDR3 runs 14 residues. The CDR3 is CAISTENSNQPQHF. CDR3 coding DNA: TGTGCCATCAGTACAGAAAATAGCAATCAGCCCCAGCATTTT.

The V and J genes are TRBV5-6 and TRBJ2-2; tentatively, D is TRBD2 (6 bases). CDR1 SGHDT and CDR2 YYEEEE come from the germline V gene. V was pared by 6 bases and J by 2 bases, with 11 bases between. The CDR3 is 14 residues long. The CDR3 spells CASTPGVNTGELFF. CDR3 sequence (DNA): TGTGCCAGCACCCCGGGGGTAAACACCGGGGAGCTGTTTTTT.

V usage is TRBV4-1 and J usage is TRBJ1-1; D not certain. Germline loops: CDR1 MGHRA, CDR2 YSYEKL. Deletions cut 0 bases from V and 6 bases from J, with 8 bases between. CDR3 length: 13 amino acids. The CDR3 sequence is CASSQDFIAEAFF. The CDR3 DNA is TGCGCCAGCAGCCAAGATTTTATAGCTGAAGCTTTCTTT.

The chain carries TRBV7-2 and TRBJ2-7; D ambiguous. The CDR3 totals 14 residues. From germline, CDR1 is SGHTA and CDR2 FQGNSA. V shed 5 bases and J shed 0 bases, with 11 bases lying between them. CDR3 DNA sequence: TGTGCCAGCAGCCCCTATATAAGCTCCTACGAGCAGTACTTC. Translated, it gives CASSPYISSYEQYF.

The CDR3 sequence: CASSLTGAEPGYEQYF. CDR3 coding DNA: TGCGCCAGCAGCTTGACAGGGGCCGAACCTGGCTACGAGCAGTACTTC. The J gene is TRBJ2-7, the V gene TRBV5-1; TRBD1 aligns across 7 bases. The CDR3 has 16 residues. Germline trimming cut 1 base from V and 3 bases from J; bases unmatched to any gene: 10. CDR1 and CDR2 (germline): SGHRS, YFSETQ.

The chain employs TRBV2 and TRBJ1-6, with D possibly TRBD1 on 6 matching bases. This CDR3 has 15 amino acids. The V end was cut by 4 bases, the J end by 7 bases, with 14 bases between. The germline V gene has CDR1 SNHLY and CDR2 FYNNEI. In nucleotides, the CDR3 is TGTGCCAGCAGTGCAGCAGGGGTCAGAAATTCACCCCTCCACTTT. Translating it yields CASSAAGVRNSPLHF. Full variable domain (outside the CDR3, taken from reference TRBV2 and TRBJ1-6): EPEVTQTPSHQVTQMGQEVILRCVPISNHLYFYWYRQILGQKVEFLVSFYNNEISEKSEIFDDQFSVERPDGSNFTLKIRSTKLEDSAMYFCASSAAGVRNSPLHFGNGTRLTVT.

The genes are TRBV7-2 and TRBJ1-2; 8 bases map to TRBD1. CDR1 is SGHTA and CDR2 is FQGNSA in the germline V gene. J gave up 8 bases and V 7 bases, and 6 bases lay outside the gene matches. The CDR3 runs to 12 residues. The CDR3 DNA follows: TGTGCCAGCATCCGGACAGGGAGCGGCTACACCTTC. It codes for CASIRTGSGYTF.

This clone has just one count. This chain uses TRBV5-6 with TRBJ1-5; D possibly corresponds to TRBD1 (6 bases). Trimming shortened V by 0 bases and J by 3 bases, and 10 bases separated the two germline ends. Germline V gives CDR1 SGHDT, CDR2 YYEEEE. The CDR3 covers 15 residues. The CDR3 spells CASSLGQVDNQPQHF. In DNA form, the CDR3 reads TGTGCCAGCAGCTTGGGACAGGTGGACAATCAGCCCCAGCATTTT.

V usage is TRBV6-2 or TRBV6-3 and J usage is TRBJ2-7; weak D call: TRBD2 (6 bases). CDR1 is MNHEY, CDR2 SVGEGT, per germline. The CDR3 is 15 amino acids. V lost 4 bases to trimming and J lost 7 bases, with 20 bases between them. Here the CDR3 reads CASSSPGTPGGEQYF. The CDR3 DNA follows: TGTGCCAGCAGTTCCCCCGGGACTCCGGGTGGGGAGCAGTACTTC.

The chain links TRBV2 to TRBJ2-7, with D maybe TRBD2 (6 bases). Trimming removed 2 bases at V and 0 bases at J, with 11 bases between. Germline V gene sequence: CDR1 SNHLY, CDR2 FYNNEI. This CDR3 comprises 15 residues. The CDR3 DNA reads TGTGCCAGCAGTGAAACCGGGGGTACCTCCTACGAGCAGTACTTC. Translating it yields CASSETGGTSYEQYF. The whole variable domain, remainder taken from reference TRBV2 and TRBJ2-7, is EPEVTQTPSHQVTQMGQEVILRCVPISNHLYFYWYRQILGQKVEFLVSFYNNEISEKSEIFDDQFSVERPDGSNFTLKIRSTKLEDSAMYFCASSETGGTSYEQYFGPGTRLTVT.

The V and J genes are TRBV18 and TRBJ1-6, with TRBD1 as a possible D gene (6 bases). Trimming took off 5 bases at V and 10 bases at J, with 21 bases between the two ends. The CDR3 is 16 amino acids. In germline, CDR1 is KGHSH, CDR2 LQKENI. The CDR3 region is CASSAGTPSRNSPLHF. CDR3 sequence (DNA): TGTGCCAGCTCAGCCGGGACACCTAGTCGGAACTCACCCCTCCACTTT.